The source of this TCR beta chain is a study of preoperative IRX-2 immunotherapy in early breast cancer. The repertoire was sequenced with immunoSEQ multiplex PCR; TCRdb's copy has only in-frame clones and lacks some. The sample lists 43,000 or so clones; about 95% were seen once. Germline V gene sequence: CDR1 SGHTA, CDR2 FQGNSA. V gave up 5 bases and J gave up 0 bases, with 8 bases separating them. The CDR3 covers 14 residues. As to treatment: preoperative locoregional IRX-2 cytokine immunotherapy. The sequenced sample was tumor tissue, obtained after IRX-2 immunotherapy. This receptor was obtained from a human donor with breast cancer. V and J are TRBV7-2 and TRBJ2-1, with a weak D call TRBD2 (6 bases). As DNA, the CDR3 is TGTGCCAGCAGCCCGCGGGACTCCTACAATGAGCAGTTCTTC. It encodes CASSPRDSYNEQFF.